This T cell receptor (beta chain) was observed in a study of CD8 T cells in Susac syndrome. CDR3 length: 17 amino acids. V was shortened by 1 base and J by 2 bases, with 20 bases between the two germline ends. The germline V gene encodes CDR1 SQVTM and CDR2 ANQGSEA. When the RNA was reverse transcribed, random hexamers were used with an input of about 0.45 to 1 ug. TCRdb re-called the immunoSEQ multiplex PCR reads with MiXCR, one entry per CDR3 protein. The sample gives over 350,000 distinct CDR3 sequences, approximately 89% of which show up once; about 0.12% is in the top ten. CD8+ and CD4+ T cells circulating in blood were sequenced for TCR beta. In the multiple sclerosis control group, patients were treatment-naive and had stable or active relapsing-remitting disease. CD8+ and CD4+ T cells were negatively isolated; TEMRA cells were FACS-enriched.

The rearrangement joins TRBV29-1 to TRBJ1-1; D not resolved. Sequenced material: CD8+ T cells from PBMCs. The origin of this receptor is a human donor with multiple sclerosis. The CDR3 spells CSVEGSNSNRPNTEAFF. In DNA form, the CDR3 reads TGCAGCGTTGAAGGCTCCAACAGCAACCGACCTAACACTGAAGCTTTCTTT.